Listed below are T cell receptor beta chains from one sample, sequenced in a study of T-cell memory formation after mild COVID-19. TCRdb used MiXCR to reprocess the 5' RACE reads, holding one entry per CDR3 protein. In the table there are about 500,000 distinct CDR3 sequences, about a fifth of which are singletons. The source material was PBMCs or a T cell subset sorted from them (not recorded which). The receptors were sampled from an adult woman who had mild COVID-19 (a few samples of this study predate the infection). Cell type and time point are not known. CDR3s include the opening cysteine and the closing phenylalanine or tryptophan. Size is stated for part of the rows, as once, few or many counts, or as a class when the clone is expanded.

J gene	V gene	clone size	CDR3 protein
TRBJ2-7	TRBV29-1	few	CSVEQVDSYEQYF
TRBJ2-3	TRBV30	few	CACRGLRTGKADTQYF
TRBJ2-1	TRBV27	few	CASSFWVGSQYNEQFF
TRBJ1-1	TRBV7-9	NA	CASSHGQGKTLPMNTEAFF
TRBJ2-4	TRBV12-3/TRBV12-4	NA	CASTIPEAKNIQYF
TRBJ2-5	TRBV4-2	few	CASSLSISGRAETQYF
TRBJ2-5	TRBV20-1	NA	CSAGRAVGLAGVGETQYF
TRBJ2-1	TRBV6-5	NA	CASSYGDRGYNEQFF
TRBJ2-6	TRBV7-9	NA	CASSYPTDSAVSGANVLTF
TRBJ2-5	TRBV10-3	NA	CAISDPNLAPGLSYF
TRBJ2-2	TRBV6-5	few	CASRWANLGTGELFF
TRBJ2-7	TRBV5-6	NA	CASSPDRGLTYEQYF
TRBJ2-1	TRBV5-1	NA	CASSLGPSGIYNEQFF
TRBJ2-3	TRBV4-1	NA	CASSQVAGTSGDTQYF
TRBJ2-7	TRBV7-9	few	CASSFGPGQVNYEQYF
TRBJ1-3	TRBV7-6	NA	CASSLDPRGYGDTIYF
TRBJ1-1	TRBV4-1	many	CASSRSDVNTEAFF
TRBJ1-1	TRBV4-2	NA	CASSRGPPEGGAEAFF
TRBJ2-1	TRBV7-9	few	CASSSRLAGLYNEQFF
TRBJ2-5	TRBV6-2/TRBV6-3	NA	CASSPTWTGQETQYF
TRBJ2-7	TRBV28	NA	CASSPRDVTIYEQYF
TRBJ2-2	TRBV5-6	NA	CASSHLTGANTGELFF
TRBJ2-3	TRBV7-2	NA	CASSSQARLRTDTQYF
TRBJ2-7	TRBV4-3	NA	CASSQVTSSYEQYF